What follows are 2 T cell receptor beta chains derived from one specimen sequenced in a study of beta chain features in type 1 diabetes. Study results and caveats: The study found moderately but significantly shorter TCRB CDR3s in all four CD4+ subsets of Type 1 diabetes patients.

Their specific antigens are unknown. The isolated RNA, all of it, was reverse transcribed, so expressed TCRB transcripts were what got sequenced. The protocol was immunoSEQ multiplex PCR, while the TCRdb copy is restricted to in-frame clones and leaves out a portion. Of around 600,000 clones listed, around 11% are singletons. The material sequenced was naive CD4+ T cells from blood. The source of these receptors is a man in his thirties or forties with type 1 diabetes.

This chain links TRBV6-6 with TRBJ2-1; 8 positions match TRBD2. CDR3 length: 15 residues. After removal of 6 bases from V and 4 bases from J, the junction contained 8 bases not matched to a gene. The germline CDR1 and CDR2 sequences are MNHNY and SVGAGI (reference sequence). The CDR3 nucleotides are TGTGCCAGCAGCCCAACTAGCGGCGAATACAATGAGCAGTTCTTC. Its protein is CASSPTSGEYNEQFF.

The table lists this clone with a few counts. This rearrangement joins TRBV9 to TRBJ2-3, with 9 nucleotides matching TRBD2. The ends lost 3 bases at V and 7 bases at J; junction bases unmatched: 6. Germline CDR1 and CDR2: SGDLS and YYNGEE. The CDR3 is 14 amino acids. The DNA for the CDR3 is TGTGCCAGCAGCGCGGGACTAGCCGCAAATACGCAGTATTTT. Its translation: CASSAGLAANTQYF.